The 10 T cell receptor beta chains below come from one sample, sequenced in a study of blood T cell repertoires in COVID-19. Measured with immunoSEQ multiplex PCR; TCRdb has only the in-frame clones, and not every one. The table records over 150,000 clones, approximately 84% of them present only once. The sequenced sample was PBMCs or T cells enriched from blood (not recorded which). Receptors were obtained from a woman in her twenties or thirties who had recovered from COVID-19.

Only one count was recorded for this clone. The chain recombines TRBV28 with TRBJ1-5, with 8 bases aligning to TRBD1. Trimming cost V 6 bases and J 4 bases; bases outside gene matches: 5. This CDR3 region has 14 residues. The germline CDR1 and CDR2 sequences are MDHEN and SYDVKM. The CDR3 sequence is CASRQQGGNQPQHF. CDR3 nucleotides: TGTGCCAGCAGGCAACAGGGGGGAAATCAGCCCCAGCATTTT.

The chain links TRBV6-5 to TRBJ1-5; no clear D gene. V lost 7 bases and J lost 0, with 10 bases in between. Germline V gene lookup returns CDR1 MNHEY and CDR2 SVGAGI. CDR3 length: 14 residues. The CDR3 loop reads CASIRHNSNQPQHF. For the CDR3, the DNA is TGTGCCAGCATCCGACACAATAGCAATCAGCCCCAGCATTTT.

The CDR3 here is CASSLKRLAGGGDTQYF. The CDR3 coding sequence is TGTGCCAGCAGCTTAAAGCGACTAGCGGGAGGGGGAGATACGCAGTATTTT. The chain joins TRBV11-3 to TRBJ2-3, with 14 bases fitting TRBD2. The length of the CDR3 is 17 residues. From germline, CDR1 is SGHNT and CDR2 YENEEA. The trim removed 2 bases at V and 5 bases at J, leaving 6 bases unmatched.

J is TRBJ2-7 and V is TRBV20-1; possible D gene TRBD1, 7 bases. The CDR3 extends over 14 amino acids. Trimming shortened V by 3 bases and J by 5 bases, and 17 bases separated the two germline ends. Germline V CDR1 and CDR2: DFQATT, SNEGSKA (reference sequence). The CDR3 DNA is TGCAGTGCTAGTTCAGGGGGGCAGACCCACGAGCAGTACGTC. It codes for CSASSGGQTHEQYV.

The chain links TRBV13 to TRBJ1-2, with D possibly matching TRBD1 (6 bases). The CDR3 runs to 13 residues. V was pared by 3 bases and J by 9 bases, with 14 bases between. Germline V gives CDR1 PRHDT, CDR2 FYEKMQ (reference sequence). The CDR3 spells CASSFDRIFRYTF. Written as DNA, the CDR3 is TGTGCCAGCAGCTTTGACAGGATTTTTCGCTACACCTTC.

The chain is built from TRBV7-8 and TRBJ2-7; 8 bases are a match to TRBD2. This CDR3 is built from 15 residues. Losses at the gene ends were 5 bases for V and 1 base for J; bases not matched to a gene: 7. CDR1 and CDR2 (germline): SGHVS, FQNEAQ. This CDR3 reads CASSPAGGGSYEQYV. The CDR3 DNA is TGTGCCAGCAGCCCTGCGGGGGGCGGGTCCTACGAGCAGTACGTC.

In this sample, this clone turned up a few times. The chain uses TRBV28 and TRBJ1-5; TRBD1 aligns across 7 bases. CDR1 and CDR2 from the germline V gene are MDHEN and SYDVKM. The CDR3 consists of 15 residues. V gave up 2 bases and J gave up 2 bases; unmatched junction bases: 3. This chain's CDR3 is CASSLVTGGNQPQHF. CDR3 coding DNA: TGTGCCAGCAGTTTAGTCACAGGGGGCAATCAGCCCCAGCATTTT.

The CDR3 bases are TGTGCCTGGAACGGGGGGCAGAATGAGCAGTTCTTC. Encoded protein: CAWNGGQNEQFF. The chain uses TRBV30 and TRBJ2-1, with D possibly being TRBD2 (7 bases). Germline V CDR1 and CDR2: GTSNPN, SVGIG (reference sequence). V gave up 4 bases and J gave up 7 bases, with 11 bases separating them. The CDR3 sequence is 12 residues long.

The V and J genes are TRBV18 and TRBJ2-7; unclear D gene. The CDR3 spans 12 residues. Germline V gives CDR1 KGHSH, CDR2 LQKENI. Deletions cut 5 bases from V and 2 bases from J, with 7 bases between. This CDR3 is CASSTVTYEQYF. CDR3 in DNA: TGTGCCAGCTCAACAGTTACCTACGAGCAGTACTTC.

The CDR3 sequence: CASKGEDTQYF. The CDR3 bases are TGTGCCAGCAAGGGGGAAGATACGCAGTATTTT. This rearrangement joins TRBV3-1 (or the pseudogene TRBV3-2) to TRBJ2-3; TRBD1 might be the D (6 bases). V gave up 7 bases and J gave up 5 bases, with 7 bases separating them. This CDR3 region has 11 residues. Germline V CDR1 and CDR2: LGHDT, YNNKEL (reference sequence).